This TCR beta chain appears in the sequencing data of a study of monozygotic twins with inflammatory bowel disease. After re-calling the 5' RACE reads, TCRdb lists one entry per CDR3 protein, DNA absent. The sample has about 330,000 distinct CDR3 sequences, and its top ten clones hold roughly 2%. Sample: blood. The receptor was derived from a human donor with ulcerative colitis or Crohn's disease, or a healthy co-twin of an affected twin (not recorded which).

The CDR3 loop reads CASGEDRANVLTF. The genes are TRBV28 and TRBJ2-6; without DNA, the TCRdb call of TRBD2 cannot be checked. This CDR3 is 13 amino acids long. Germline lookup yields CDR1 MDHEN and CDR2 SYDVKM. The variable domain in full, completed from reference TRBV28 and TRBJ2-6, reads DVKVTQSSRYLVKRTGEKVFLECVQDMDHENMFWYRQDPGLGLRLIYFSYDVKMKEKGDIPEGYSVSREKKERFSLILESASTNQTSMYLCASGEDRANVLTFGAGSRLTVL.